These 4 T cell receptor beta chains came from one sample sequenced in a study of OX40 agonist ivuxolimab in advanced cancers. Using immunoSEQ multiplex PCR, the repertoire was profiled, and TCRdb retains in-frame clones only, with some absent. The data show 80,000 or so clones, 90% seen once. Sequences were derived from CD4+ or CD8+ T cells sorted from blood, sampled in a trial of the OX40 agonist ivuxolimab. Every receptor here comes from an adult with an advanced solid tumor such as melanoma, head and neck, liver or kidney cancer.

The chain joins TRBV15 to TRBJ2-7, with no clear D. Deletions cut 0 bases from V and 2 bases from J, with 11 bases between. CDR1 LNHNV and CDR2 YYDKDF come from the germline V gene (reference sequence). The CDR3 is made up of 15 amino acids. The chain's CDR3 is CATSRDRHLPYEQYF. The DNA of the CDR3 is TGTGCCACCAGCAGAGATCGACACCTCCCCTACGAGCAGTACTTC.

J is TRBJ2-7 and V is TRBV6-1; possibly TRBD1 for D (6 bases). The CDR3 has 14 residues. Trimming cost V 3 bases and J 4 bases, with 13 bases left between them. Germline lookup yields CDR1 MNHNS and CDR2 SASEGT. Written as DNA, the CDR3 is TGTGCCAGCAGTGATGGGACATTTCTATACGAGCAGTACTTC. This translates into CASSDGTFLYEQYF.

The rearrangement uses TRBV19 and TRBJ2-2; D may match TRBD1 or TRBD2 (6 bases each). The germline CDR1 and CDR2 sequences are LNHDA and SQIVND (reference sequence). There are 15 residues in the CDR3. The ends were cut back, 1 base at V and 6 bases at J, with 12 bases in the middle. The CDR3 region has the DNA TGTGCCAGTAGTATAGCTGTCCGGGGGCCCGGGGAGCTGTTTTTT. Translation gives CASSIAVRGPGELFF.

Notes on this clone: The junction departs from germline at one end; a sequencing error may be responsible. The same CDR3 also results from other DNA sequences found in this sample. This CDR3 is CASSLDRARSNQPQHF. The CDR3 nucleotides are TGTGCCAGCAGTTTAGACAGGGCCCGCAGCAATCAGCCCCAGCACTTT. The chain employs TRBV28 and TRBJ1-5; 7 bases match TRBD1. This CDR3 contains 16 residues. CDR1 is MDHEN, CDR2 SYDVKM, per germline.